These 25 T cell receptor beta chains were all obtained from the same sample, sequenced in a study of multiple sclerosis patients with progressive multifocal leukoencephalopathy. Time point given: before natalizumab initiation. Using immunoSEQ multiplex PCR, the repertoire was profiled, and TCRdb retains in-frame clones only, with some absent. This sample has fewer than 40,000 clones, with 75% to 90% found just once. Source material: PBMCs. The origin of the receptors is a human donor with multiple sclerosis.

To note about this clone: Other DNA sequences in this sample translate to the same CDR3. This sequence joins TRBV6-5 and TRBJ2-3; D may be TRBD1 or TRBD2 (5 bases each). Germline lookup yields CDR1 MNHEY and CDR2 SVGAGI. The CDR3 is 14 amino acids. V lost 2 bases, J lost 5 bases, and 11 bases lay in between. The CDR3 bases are TGTGCCAGCAGTTACCCCTCGAGGGGAGATACGCAGTATTTT. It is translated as CASSYPSRGDTQYF.

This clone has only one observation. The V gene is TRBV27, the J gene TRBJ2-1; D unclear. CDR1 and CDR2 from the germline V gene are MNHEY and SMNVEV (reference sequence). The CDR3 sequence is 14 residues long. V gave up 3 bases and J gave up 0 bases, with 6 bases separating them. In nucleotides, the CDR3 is TGTGCCAGCAGTTTTACGGACTCCTACAATGAGCAGTTCTTC. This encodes CASSFTDSYNEQFF.

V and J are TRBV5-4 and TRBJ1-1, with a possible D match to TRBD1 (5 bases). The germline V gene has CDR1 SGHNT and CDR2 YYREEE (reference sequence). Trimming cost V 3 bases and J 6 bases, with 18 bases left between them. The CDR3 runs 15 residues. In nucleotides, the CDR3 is TGTGCCAGCAGCTCCCCAAGGGGTCCTAATTCTGAAGCTTTCTTT. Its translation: CASSSPRGPNSEAFF.

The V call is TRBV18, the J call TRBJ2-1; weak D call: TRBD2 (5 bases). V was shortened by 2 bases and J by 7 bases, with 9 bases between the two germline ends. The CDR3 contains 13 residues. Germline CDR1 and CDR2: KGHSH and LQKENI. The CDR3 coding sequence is TGTGCCAGCTCACCAGGGCCGGGAAATGAGCAGTTCTTC. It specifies CASSPGPGNEQFF.

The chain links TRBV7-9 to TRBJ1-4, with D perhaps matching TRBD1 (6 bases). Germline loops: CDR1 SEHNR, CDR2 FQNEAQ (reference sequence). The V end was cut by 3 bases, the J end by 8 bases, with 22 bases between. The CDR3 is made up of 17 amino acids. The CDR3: CASSLSPNRALGEKLFF. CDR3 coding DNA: TGTGCCAGCAGCTTGAGTCCTAACAGGGCCCTAGGGGAAAAACTGTTTTTT.

The CDR3 nucleotides read TGTGCCTGGGGGGGCCTTGCCAAAAACATTCAGTACTTC. The encoded protein is CAWGGLAKNIQYF. The V gene is TRBV30, the J gene TRBJ2-4; tentative D call: TRBD1 (6 bases). The CDR3 sequence is 13 residues long. V gave up 5 bases and J gave up 1 base, with 9 bases separating them. The V gene's germline CDR1 is GTSNPN and CDR2 SVGIG (reference sequence).

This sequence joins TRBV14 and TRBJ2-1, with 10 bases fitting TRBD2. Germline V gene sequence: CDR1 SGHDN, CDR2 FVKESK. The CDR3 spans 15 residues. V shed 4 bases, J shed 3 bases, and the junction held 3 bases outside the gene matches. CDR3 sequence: CASSPTSGNYNEQFF. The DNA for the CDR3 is TGTGCCAGCAGCCCCACTAGCGGGAACTACAATGAGCAGTTCTTC. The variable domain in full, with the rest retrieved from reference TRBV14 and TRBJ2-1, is EAGVTQFPSHSVIEKGQTVTLRCDPISGHDNLYWYRRVMGKEIKFLLHFVKESKQDESGMPNNRFLAERTGGTYSTLKVQPAELEDSGVYFCASSPTSGNYNEQFFGPGTRLTVL.

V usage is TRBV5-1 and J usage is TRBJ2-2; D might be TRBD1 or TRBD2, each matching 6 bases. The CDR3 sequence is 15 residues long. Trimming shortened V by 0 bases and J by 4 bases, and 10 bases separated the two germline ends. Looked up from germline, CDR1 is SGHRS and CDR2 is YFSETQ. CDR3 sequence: CASSLDGGLTGELFF. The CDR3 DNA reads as TGCGCCAGCAGCTTGGATGGGGGGCTCACCGGGGAGCTGTTTTTT.

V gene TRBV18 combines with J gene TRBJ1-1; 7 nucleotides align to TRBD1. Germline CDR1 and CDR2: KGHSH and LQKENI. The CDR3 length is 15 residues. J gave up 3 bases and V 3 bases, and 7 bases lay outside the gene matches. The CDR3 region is CASSPGQASYTEAFF. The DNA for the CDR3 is TGTGCCAGCTCACCCGGACAGGCGTCTTACACTGAAGCTTTCTTT.

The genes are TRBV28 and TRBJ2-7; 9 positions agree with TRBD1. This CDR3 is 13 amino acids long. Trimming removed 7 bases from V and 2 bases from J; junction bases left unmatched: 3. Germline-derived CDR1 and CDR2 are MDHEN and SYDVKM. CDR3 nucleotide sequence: TGTGCCAGCACTTGGACAGGGGCCTACGAGCAGTACTTC. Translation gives CASTWTGAYEQYF.

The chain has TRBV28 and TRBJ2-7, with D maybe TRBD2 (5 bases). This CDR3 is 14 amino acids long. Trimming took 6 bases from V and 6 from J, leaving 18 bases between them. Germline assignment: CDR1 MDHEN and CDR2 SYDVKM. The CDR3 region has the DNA TGTGCCAGCAGCACCGCCGGGATCCTGGCCGAGCAGTACTTC. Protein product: CASSTAGILAEQYF.

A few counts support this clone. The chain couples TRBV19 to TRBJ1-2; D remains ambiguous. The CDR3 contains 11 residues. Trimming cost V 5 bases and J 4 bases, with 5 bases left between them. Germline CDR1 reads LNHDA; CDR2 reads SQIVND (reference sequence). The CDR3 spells CASSFLYGYTF. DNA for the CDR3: TGTGCCAGTAGTTTCCTCTATGGCTACACCTTC.

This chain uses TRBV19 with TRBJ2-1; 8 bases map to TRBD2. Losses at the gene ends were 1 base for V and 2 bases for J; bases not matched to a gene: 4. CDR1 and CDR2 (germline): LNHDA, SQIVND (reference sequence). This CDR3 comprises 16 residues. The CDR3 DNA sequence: TGTGCCAGTAGTATAGGGGGCGGGAGGACCTACAATGAGCAGTTCTTC. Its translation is CASSIGGGRTYNEQFF.

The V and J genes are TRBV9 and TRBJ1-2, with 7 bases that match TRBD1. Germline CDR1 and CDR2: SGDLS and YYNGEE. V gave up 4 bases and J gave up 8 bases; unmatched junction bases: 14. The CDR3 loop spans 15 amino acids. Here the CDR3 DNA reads TGTGCCAGCAGCCTATCAGCGACAGGGTCGGGCGGCTACACCTTC. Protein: CASSLSATGSGGYTF.

CDR3 residues: CASSVGGSTNEKLFF. The CDR3 nucleotides are TGTGCCAGCAGCGTAGGGGGTTCCACTAATGAAAAACTGTTTTTT. This rearrangement joins TRBV9 to TRBJ1-4, with unresolved D. This CDR3 contains 15 residues. Trimming took 0 bases from V and 2 from J, leaving 8 bases between them. Per the germline V gene, CDR1 is SGDLS and CDR2 is YYNGEE. Together with reference TRBV9 and TRBJ1-4, the CDR3 gives the full variable domain: DSGVTQTPKHLITATGQRVTLRCSPRSGDLSVYWYQQSLDQGLQFLIQYYNGEERAKGNILERFSAQQFPDLHSELNLSSLELGDSALYFCASSVGGSTNEKLFFGSGTQLSVL.

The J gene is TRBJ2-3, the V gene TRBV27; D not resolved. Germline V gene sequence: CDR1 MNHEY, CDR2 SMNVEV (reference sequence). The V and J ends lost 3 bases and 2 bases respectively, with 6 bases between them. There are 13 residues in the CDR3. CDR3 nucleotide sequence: TGTGCCAGCAGTTTCCAATACACAGATACGCAGTATTTT. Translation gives CASSFQYTDTQYF.

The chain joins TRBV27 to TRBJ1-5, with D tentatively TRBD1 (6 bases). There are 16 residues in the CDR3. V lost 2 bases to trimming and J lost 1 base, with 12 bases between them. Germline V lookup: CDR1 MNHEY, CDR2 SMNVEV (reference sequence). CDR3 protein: CASSLNRDGSNQPQHF. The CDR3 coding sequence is TGTGCCAGCAGTTTAAACAGGGATGGGAGCAATCAGCCCCAGCATTTT.

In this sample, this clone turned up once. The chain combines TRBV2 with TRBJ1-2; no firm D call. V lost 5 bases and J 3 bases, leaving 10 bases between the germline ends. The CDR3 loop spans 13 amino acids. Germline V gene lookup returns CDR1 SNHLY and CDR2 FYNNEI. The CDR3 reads CASSYGRDYGYTF. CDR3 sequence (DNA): TGTGCCAGCAGTTATGGCCGGGACTATGGCTACACCTTC.

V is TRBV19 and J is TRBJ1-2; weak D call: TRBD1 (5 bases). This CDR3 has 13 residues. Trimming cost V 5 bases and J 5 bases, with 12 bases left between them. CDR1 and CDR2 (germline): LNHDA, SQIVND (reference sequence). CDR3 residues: CASSAGTWYGYTF. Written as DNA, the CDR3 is TGTGCCAGTAGTGCAGGGACTTGGTATGGCTACACCTTC.

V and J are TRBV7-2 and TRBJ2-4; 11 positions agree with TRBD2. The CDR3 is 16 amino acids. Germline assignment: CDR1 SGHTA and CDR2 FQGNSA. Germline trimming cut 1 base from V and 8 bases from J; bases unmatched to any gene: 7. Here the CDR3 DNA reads TGTGCCAGCAGCTTAGGGGTAGCGGGAGGGGAATACATTCAGTACTTC. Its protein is CASSLGVAGGEYIQYF.

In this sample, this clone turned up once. The CDR3 is CSVRTSGQETQYF. The CDR3 region has the DNA TGCAGCGTTCGGACTAGCGGGCAAGAGACCCAGTACTTC. This chain connects TRBV29-1 to TRBJ2-5; TRBD2 matches at 11 bases. CDR1 is SQVTM and CDR2 is ANQGSEA in the germline V gene. This CDR3 region has 13 residues. With 5 bases clipped from V and 2 bases from J, the junction kept 1 base outside the gene matches.

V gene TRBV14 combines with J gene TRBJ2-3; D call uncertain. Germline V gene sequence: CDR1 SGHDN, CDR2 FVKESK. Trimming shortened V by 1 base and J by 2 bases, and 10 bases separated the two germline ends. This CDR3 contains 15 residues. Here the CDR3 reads CASSQGSADTDTQYF. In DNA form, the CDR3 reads TGTGCCAGCAGCCAAGGGTCGGCGGACACAGATACGCAGTATTTT.

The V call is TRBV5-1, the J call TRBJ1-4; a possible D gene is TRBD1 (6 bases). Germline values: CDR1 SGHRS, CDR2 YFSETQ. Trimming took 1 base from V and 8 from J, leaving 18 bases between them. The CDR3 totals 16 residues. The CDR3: CASSLTGKVTSEKLFF. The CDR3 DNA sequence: TGCGCCAGCAGCTTGACAGGGAAAGTGACGAGCGAAAAACTGTTTTTT. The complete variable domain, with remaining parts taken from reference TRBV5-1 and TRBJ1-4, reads KAGVTQTPRYLIKTRGQQVTLSCSPISGHRSVSWYQQTPGQGLQFLFEYFSETQRNKGNFPGRFSGRQFSNSRSEMNVSTLELGDSALYLCASSLTGKVTSEKLFFGSGTQLSVL.

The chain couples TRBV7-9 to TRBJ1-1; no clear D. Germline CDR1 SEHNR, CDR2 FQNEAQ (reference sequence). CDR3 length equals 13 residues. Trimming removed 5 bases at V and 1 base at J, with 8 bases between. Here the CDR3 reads CASSLSGNTEAFF. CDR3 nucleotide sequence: TGTGCCAGCAGCCTTTCGGGGAACACTGAAGCTTTCTTT.

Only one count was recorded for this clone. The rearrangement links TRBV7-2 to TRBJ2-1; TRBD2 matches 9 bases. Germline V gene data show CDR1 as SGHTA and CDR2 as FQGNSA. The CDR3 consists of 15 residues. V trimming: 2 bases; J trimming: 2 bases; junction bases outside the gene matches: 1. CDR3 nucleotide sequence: TGTGCCAGCAGCTTAACTAGCGGGCCCTACAATGAGCAGTTCTTC. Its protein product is CASSLTSGPYNEQFF.